This is a list of T cell receptor beta chains from one sample in a study of control samples from healthy donors and cancer patients. Clones were read by immunoSEQ multiplex PCR, and TCRdb kept only the in-frame ones, dropping some. The sample includes about 180,000 clones, more than 80% seen only once; the top ten take about 1.4%. Specimen: blood. All receptors come from a man aged 30 to 39 in good health. The conserved cysteine and the conserved F or W are not part of the CDR3 here. Fields, in order: J gene, V gene, CDR3 length, CDR3 protein.

TRBJ1-3,TRBV9,11,ASSPQGGNTIY
TRBJ1-6,TRBV23-1,18,ASSPRRDRADYSYNSPLH
TRBJ1-4,TRBV20-1,11,SASKGNNEKLF
TRBJ1-3,TRBV5-1,14,ASSGSQGGVGNTIY
TRBJ1-2,TRBV27,12,ASSNKTYSYGYT
TRBJ1-4,TRBV28,12,ASSLAGANEKLF
TRBJ1-5,TRBV7-9,16,ASSLYRAGGYSNQPQH
TRBJ2-7,TRBV27,13,ASSLSPAGDEKQY
TRBJ2-7,TRBV7-8,12,ASSSTGSPYEQY
TRBJ2-3,TRBV6-5,13,ASNGGGTSTDTQY
TRBJ2-3,TRBV7-2,14,ASSLVGTSITDTQY
TRBJ1-2,TRBV2,11,ASRERQDYGYT
TRBJ2-5,TRBV7-2,14,ASSLVGLADQETQY
TRBJ2-7,TRBV19,13,ASSKPGIKIDEQY
TRBJ2-1,TRBV12-2,14,ASRLGGASGDNEQF
TRBJ1-6,TRBV10-3,12,AIRPDREYSPLH
TRBJ2-3,TRBV5-3,14,ARRVVGHQCTDTQY
TRBJ2-7,TRBV14,12,ASSQGRDSYEQY
TRBJ2-5,TRBV20-1,11,SASVGGQETQY
TRBJ2-7,TRBV6-5,13,ASSISGTASYEQY
TRBJ2-7,TRBV27,16,ASSLLRTSGRPPYEQY
TRBJ1-5,TRBV19,15,ASSITPLVANNQPQH
TRBJ1-1,TRBV4-2,13,ASSLRVMGRAEAF
TRBJ2-2,TRBV12-5,11,ASGYGLTGELF
TRBJ1-6,TRBV2,12,ASRLTGNNSPLH
TRBJ2-5,TRBV21-1,12,ASSNSGVSETQY
TRBJ1-5,TRBV19,14,ASSASDRGLYQPQH
TRBJ1-5,TRBV4-1,13,ASSQGRVGVQPQH
TRBJ1-3,TRBV19,11,ARRQGQGNTIY
TRBJ2-2,TRBV2,9,ASSKGRELF
TRBJ2-7,TRBV5-6,14,ASSQVGTSGSYEQY
TRBJ2-2,TRBV5-4,15,ASTALPGQGNTGELF
TRBJ2-3,TRBV9,13,ASSASGSFADTQY
TRBJ2-1,TRBV12-5,12,ASVEGLYYNEQF
TRBJ2-7,TRBV6-1,14,ASSGGLAGGPHEQY
TRBJ2-2,TRBV6-1,13,ASSDGREDTGELF
TRBJ2-3,TRBV4-1,15,ASSQGIRGGIGDTQY
TRBJ1-1,TRBV7-9,11,ASSLVENTEAF
TRBJ2-7,TRBV3-1/TRBV3-2,9,ASSPGYEQY
TRBJ2-3,TRBV5-1,15,ASGLGGGRPSTDTQY
TRBJ1-1,TRBV7-9,12,ASNGGPGHTEAF
TRBJ2-7,TRBV28,14,ASSFFRGGGAYEQY
TRBJ2-2,TRBV6-2/TRBV6-3,16,ASSYSNAGGRNTGELF
TRBJ2-7,TRBV10-1,9,ASSDNYEQY
TRBJ2-3,TRBV19,12,ASTMGQGADTQY
TRBJ2-7,TRBV15,12,ATSRATKAYEQY
TRBJ1-2,TRBV7-3,11,ASSFDRGSGYT
TRBJ1-5,TRBV11-2,12,ASSLEQSNQPQH
TRBJ1-2,TRBV9,11,ASSVREGGGYT
TRBJ1-1,TRBV7-2,11,ASSLNDLTEAF
TRBJ1-4,TRBV27,12,ASSLVQGDEKLF
TRBJ1-1,TRBV10-3,16,AISESRGGAGVNTEAF
TRBJ1-2,TRBV10-2,12,ASSESVDSYGYT
TRBJ1-5,TRBV28,10,ASPSGNQPQH
TRBJ1-3,TRBV19,12,ASAIRGPGNTIY
TRBJ2-5,TRBV6-5,11,ASSPDEVGTQY